This T cell receptor (beta chain) was observed in a study of CD8+ T cells in alopecia areata (dated by TCRdb to about 2018). As for the study more broadly: Treated patients were enrolled in an open-label pilot trial of oral tofacitinib at 5 to 10 mg twice daily for moderate-to-severe alopecia areata. Tofacitinib was administered for 6 to 18 months, and 6 months of follow-up off drug were then conducted to assess delayed response and recurrence. For the treated patients, the SALT score, which quantifies what percentage of scalp surface area is affected, served as the measure of disease severity. The study used high-throughput TCRbeta sequencing to examine T cell clonal expansion in alopecia areata, in both the C3H/HeJ mouse model and human patients. In humans, TCRbeta sequencing was performed on scalp tissue and on sorted CD4+ and CD8+ peripheral blood T cells from healthy controls and from patients with patchy or totalis/universalis alopecia areata. Patients on tofacitinib were biopsied at baseline and after 4 and 24 weeks of treatment, and several of the patients also had a later scalp biopsy. Scalp clonality was compared among normal scalp (n=4), patchy alopecia areata scalp (n=8), and alopecia totalis/universalis scalp (n=8). RNA came from the PAXgene miRNA kit for fixed scalp, the miRNeasy kit for PBMCs, and the RNeasy kit for mouse skin. TCRbeta CDR3 regions were amplified by immunoSEQ multiplex PCR using 35 Vbeta forward and 13 Jbeta reverse primers. General findings and caveats noted by the study authors: Resident alphabeta T cells in normal human skin are also sequenced, complicating scalp TCR repertoire analysis, unlike mouse skin dominated by gammadelta T cells. Compared with normal scalp, lesional scalp, particularly in alopecia totalis/universalis, had higher clonality and more expanded CD8+ clones, which suggests antigenic drive. Because the treated cohort was small and had just a single nonresponder, larger studies are needed to establish links between baseline CD8+ expansion and response. Many expanded lesional clones were found to persist in scalp and blood during tofacitinib treatment, and relapse after treatment cessation may be partly explained by this persistence. Scalp clonality and the number of expanded CD8+ clones among the top 100 scalp clones were significantly decreased by tofacitinib. TCR sequences shared between patients were less clear than in mice, possibly partly because of HLA diversity in the patient population.

The library came from the immunoSEQ multiplex PCR assay. RNA was extracted from all samples and reverse transcribed into cDNA, which served as template for TCR sequencing. First-strand cDNA was synthesized using SuperScript III with a 2:1 mix of oligo-dT and random hexamers. Amplification bias was assessed with a synthetic immune receptor repertoire, and residual bias was removed computationally. Per the original workflow: Raw reads were preprocessed to remove errors, and CDR3 was defined by IMGT conventions from the conserved cysteine to phenylalanine. Clonality was computed by normalizing Shannon entropy by log2 of the number of productive unique TCRs and subtracting the result from 1. Scalp TCRbeta sequences were cross-referenced with sorted blood CD4 and CD8 repertoires so that the CD4 or CD8 identity of scalp clones could be inferred. The table was pulled from immuneACCESS by TCRdb, which kept in-frame rearrangements only. Such tables lose some clones; where checked, under half of the loss comes from unresolved V genes, and the rest has no known cause. From that table come the V and J calls and clone size; the DNA was used to work out D and trimming. Across this sample there are about 150,000 clones, with 65% seen only once. Around 0.9% of the sample is held by the ten biggest clonotypes.

Counted from cysteine to phenylalanine, this CDR3 has 12 amino acids. Only the CDR3 portion is preserved as DNA: 36 bases, with reading frame beginning at the first base. CDR1 SGHVS and CDR2 FQNEAQ are derived from the germline V gene. Cut back by 4 bases and 8 bases, the V and J ends lie 11 bases apart. This clone was counted once. The target of this receptor is not known. Per-nucleotide qualities are absent, and no much larger clonotype sits a single base away. According to the study, the label for this sample's time point signals: less than five weeks on oral tofacitinib. Sample treatment or condition, as interpreted from the label and publication: oral pan-JAK inhibitor, 5-10 mg twice daily. From alopecia areata patients, peripheral blood was collected along with lesional scalp punch biopsies. PBMCs were isolated by density centrifugation and stained for CD3, CD4 and CD8, and CD4+ and CD8+ T cells were sorted on a FACSAria.

The V and J segments used are TRBV7-8 and TRBJ1-2; no D gene call is confident. This clonotype originated in a human donor with alopecia areata. This material consisted of CD4+ T cells sorted from blood, taken at week 4, from a patient treated with tofacitinib. The CDR3 region reads CASSSRHEGYTF. The nucleotide sequence is given as TGTGCCAGCAGCTCTAGGCATGAGGGCTACACCTTC.